A selection of T cell receptor beta chains follows, all from one sample in a study of shared clonotypes between healthy human individuals. The assay was immunoSEQ multiplex PCR, and TCRdb's table has in-frame clones only and misses some. Among about 1.5 million clones listed, 98% were seen once. Sequencing was performed on naive CD4+ T cells sorted from blood. The source of these receptors is a man younger than 40 in good health. CDR3s include the opening cysteine and the closing phenylalanine or tryptophan. The D gene is left open where the match is weak. Not every row has a clone size; where given, it reads once, few, many or a size class.

j_gene | d_gene | abundance | v_gene | CDR3nt | CDR3aa
TRBJ1-1 | - | once | TRBV7-9 | TGTGCCAGCAGCCCACGGGGGGGGTTTACAGGGTTGAACACTGAAGCTTTCTTT | CASSPRGGFTGLNTEAFF
TRBJ2-7 | - | - | TRBV10-3 | TGTGCCGGGGGCCTCAGCTTTTACGAGCAGTACTTC | CAGGLSFYEQYF
TRBJ1-1 | - | - | TRBV7-2 | TGTGCCAGCAGCCCTAGATCAGGGAACATGAACACTGAAGCTTTCTTT | CASSPRSGNMNTEAFF
TRBJ1-2 | - | - | TRBV29-1 | TGCAGCGTGACAAGTGGCTACACCTTC | CSVTSGYTF
TRBJ1-2 | TRBD1 | - | TRBV5-4 | TGTGCCAGCAGCTTGGGACAGGGGGCCGGAATCAACTATGGCTACACCTTC | CASSLGQGAGINYGYTF
TRBJ2-3 | TRBD2 | - | TRBV25-1 | TGTGCCAGCAGTGACCTAGCGGGAGTGGGCGCAGATACGCAGTATTTT | CASSDLAGVGADTQYF
TRBJ2-5 | TRBD2 | - | TRBV28 | TGTGCCAGCAGTTTTGATGCTAGCGGGAGGCTGGGGCAAGAGACCCAGTACTTC | CASSFDASGRLGQETQYF
TRBJ2-1 | - | - | TRBV30 | TGTGCCTGGAGGATGGACCCAGGGGTCATCTACAATGAGCAGTTCTTC | CAWRMDPGVIYNEQFF
TRBJ2-6 | - | - | TRBV18 | TGTGCCAGCTCACCAGGGCTCGGGGCCAACGTCCTGACTTTC | CASSPGLGANVLTF
TRBJ2-3 | - | - | TRBV4-1 | TGCGCCAGCAACACGAAAGGGGGGAGTAGTGGTACGCAGTATTTT | CASNTKGGSSGTQYF
TRBJ1-4 | - | - | TRBV29-1 | TGCAGCGTCAAGGGGCAGGATGAAAAACTGTTTTTT | CSVKGQDEKLFF
TRBJ2-7 | - | - | TRBV28 | TGTGCCAGCAGCCCGGACACGGCGTTCCAGTACTTC | CASSPDTAFQYF
TRBJ2-3 | - | - | TRBV19 | TGTGCCAGTAGTACCCTTCGACGGGGTCACACAGATACGCAGTATTTT | CASSTLRRGHTDTQYF
TRBJ1-1 | - | - | TRBV5-1 | TGCGCCAGCAGCTTGGCCCCGGCGAACACTGAAGCTTTCTTT | CASSLAPANTEAFF
TRBJ2-1 | TRBD2 | once | TRBV7-6 | TGTGCCAGCAGCGTGACTAGCGGGTACTCCTACAATGAGCAGTTCTTC | CASSVTSGYSYNEQFF
TRBJ2-7 | TRBD2 | - | TRBV9 | TGTGCCAGCAGCGTAGGGACTAGCGTCTACGAGCAGTACTTC | CASSVGTSVYEQYF
TRBJ1-3 | - | - | TRBV18 | TGTGCCAGCTCACCCGGCTCTGGAAACACCATATATTTT | CASSPGSGNTIYF
TRBJ1-5 | - | - | TRBV10-3 | TGTGCCATCAGTGGGGATAGCAGGAGGGCCGGGGGCAATCAGCCCCAGCATTTT | CAISGDSRRAGGNQPQHF